The rows below give T cell receptor beta chains drawn from one sample of a study of control samples from healthy donors and cancer patients. Profiled with immunoSEQ multiplex PCR; TCRdb holds only in-frame clones, not every one. The table shows 170,000 or so clones, with 91% occurring only once. The sequenced material came from blood. These receptors came from a woman aged 40 to 50 in good health. Each CDR3 is given with its conserved first and last residue. A D gene is named only where the DNA matches it firmly. Clone size, where shown, is once, few, many, or a class for clones that have expanded.

v_gene: TRBV11-2
j_gene: TRBJ1-4
d_gene: NA
abundance: NA
CDR3aa: CASSLPSTEKLFF
CDR3nt: TGTGCCAGCAGCTTACCCTCGACTGAAAAACTGTTTTTT

v_gene: TRBV7-2
j_gene: TRBJ1-2
d_gene: NA
abundance: NA
CDR3aa: CASSPRGIPDYGYTF
CDR3nt: TGTGCCAGCAGCCCACGAGGGATCCCCGACTATGGCTACACCTTC

v_gene: TRBV19
j_gene: TRBJ2-5
d_gene: TRBD1
abundance: NA
CDR3aa: CASSGTAQETQYF
CDR3nt: TGTGCCAGTAGCGGGACAGCCCAAGAGACCCAGTACTTC

v_gene: TRBV10-3
j_gene: TRBJ1-4
d_gene: NA
abundance: NA
CDR3aa: CAISDGGKELFF
CDR3nt: TGTGCCATCAGTGACGGGGGAAAGGAACTGTTTTTT

v_gene: TRBV4-1
j_gene: TRBJ2-7
d_gene: NA
abundance: NA
CDR3aa: CASSQDWAREQYF
CDR3nt: TGCGCCAGCAGCCAAGATTGGGCGCGCGAGCAGTACTTC

v_gene: TRBV2
j_gene: TRBJ1-1
d_gene: TRBD1
abundance: NA
CDR3aa: CASRGQGNTEAFF
CDR3nt: TGTGCCAGCAGGGGACAGGGAAACACTGAAGCTTTCTTT

v_gene: TRBV5-4
j_gene: TRBJ1-2
d_gene: NA
abundance: NA
CDR3aa: CASSSGTSEYGYTF
CDR3nt: TGTGCCAGCAGCTCGGGTACATCGGAATATGGCTACACCTTC

v_gene: TRBV2
j_gene: TRBJ1-4
d_gene: NA
abundance: few
CDR3aa: CASSVTSAEKLFF
CDR3nt: TGTGCCAGCAGCGTTACTTCGGCGGAAAAACTGTTTTTT

v_gene: TRBV3-1/TRBV3-2
j_gene: TRBJ1-4
d_gene: TRBD1
abundance: NA
CDR3aa: CASSPRGLNEKLFF
CDR3nt: TGTGCCAGCAGTCCCAGGGGGTTGAATGAAAAACTGTTTTTT

v_gene: TRBV10-3
j_gene: TRBJ1-2
d_gene: TRBD1
abundance: NA
CDR3aa: CAINTGGYYGYTF
CDR3nt: TGTGCCATCAACACAGGGGGCTACTATGGCTACACCTTC

v_gene: TRBV5-6
j_gene: TRBJ1-2
d_gene: TRBD1
abundance: NA
CDR3aa: CASSTGQGGRNGYTF
CDR3nt: TGTGCCAGCAGCACCGGACAGGGAGGTCGTAATGGCTACACCTTC

v_gene: TRBV9
j_gene: TRBJ1-2
d_gene: NA
abundance: NA
CDR3aa: CASSPSQGEGYTF
CDR3nt: TGTGCCAGCAGCCCTTCTCAGGGAGAAGGCTACACCTTC

v_gene: TRBV11-2
j_gene: TRBJ1-1
d_gene: NA
abundance: NA
CDR3aa: CASIPWVNTEAFF
CDR3nt: TGTGCCAGCATCCCGTGGGTGAACACTGAAGCTTTCTTT